This T cell receptor beta chain comes out of a study of CD8 T cells in Susac syndrome. RNA in amounts of about 0.5 to 1 ug was reverse transcribed with random hexamers. An immunoSEQ multiplex PCR generated amplified TCR beta CDR3 products spanning 54 Vbeta and 13 Jbeta. TCRdb used MiXCR to reprocess the immunoSEQ multiplex PCR reads, holding one entry per CDR3 protein. The sample has about 150,000 distinct CDR3 sequences, 90% to 96% seen once. The TCR was taken from a human donor with Susac syndrome. The sequenced sample consisted of CD4+ T cells from PBMCs.

CDR3 coding DNA: TGTGCCACCAGTGACCTTGACACCACTGAAGCTTTCTTT. Amino acids: CATSDLDTTEAFF. The chain has TRBV24-1 and TRBJ1-1; no clear D gene. Trimming cost V 4 bases and J 4 bases, with 9 bases left between them. The CDR3 is 13 amino acids. Germline-derived CDR1 and CDR2 are KGHDR and SFDVKD.